Each of the 5 T cell receptor beta chains below was sequenced from the same sample in a study of T cells after yellow fever vaccination. TCRdb independently ran MiXCR on the 5' RACE reads; one entry per CDR3 protein. Among about 330,000 distinct CDR3 sequences listed, 4.1% were seen once. Sequenced here: PBMCs, sampled 5 days after the yellow fever booster vaccination. These receptors were obtained from a man younger than 30 who received the YFV17D yellow fever vaccine.

The table lists this clonotype with many counts. The junction differs from germline at one of its ends, possibly a read error. The chain uses TRBV7-2 and TRBJ2-7; the match to TRBD2 covers 7 bases. Per germline, CDR1 SGHTA and CDR2 FQGNSA. The CDR3 contains 13 residues. The CDR3 protein is CASSLEAGYVQYF. CDR3 DNA: TGTGCCAGCAGCTTAGAAGCGGGGTACGTGCAGTACTTC.

This clonotype has just a few counts. DNA for the CDR3: TGTGCCAGCAGCACCGGACAGGGGGCGAAGACCCAGTACTTC. It translates to CASSTGQGAKTQYF. The V call is TRBV7-2, the J call TRBJ2-5; the match to TRBD1 covers 11 bases. Germline V gene sequence: CDR1 SGHTA, CDR2 FQGNSA. This CDR3 contains 14 residues. The ends lost 5 bases at V and 6 bases at J; junction bases unmatched: 5. The complete variable domain, with remaining parts taken from reference TRBV7-2 and TRBJ2-5, reads GAGVSQSPSNKVTEKGKDVELRCDPISGHTALYWYRQSLGQGLEFLIYFQGNSAPDKSGLPSDRFSAERTGGSVSTLTIQRTQQEDSAVYLCASSTGQGAKTQYFGPGTRLLVL.

The chain couples TRBV18 to TRBJ2-7; a possible D gene is TRBD2 (6 bases). This CDR3 has 14 amino acids. Per germline, CDR1 KGHSH and CDR2 LQKENI. Trimming cost V 3 bases and J 5 bases, with 14 bases left between them. DNA of the CDR3: TGTGCCAGCTCACCGACCCGGGGAGGTAACGAGCAGTACTTC. This gives the protein CASSPTRGGNEQYF.

This clonotype was counted many times. The rearrangement uses TRBV5-6 and TRBJ1-1; perhaps TRBD1 as D (5 bases). The V end lost 4 bases, the J end lost 3 bases, and 10 bases lay between the germline ends. This CDR3 spans 13 amino acids. Germline loops: CDR1 SGHDT, CDR2 YYEEEE. The CDR3 DNA sequence: TGTGCCAGCAGCGTGGACATTGACACTGAAGCTTTCTTT. Translation: CASSVDIDTEAFF.

This rearrangement joins TRBV5-1 to TRBJ2-5; D is possibly TRBD2 (6 bases). Between the trimmed V and J ends, which lost 5 bases and 5 bases, there was a span of 19 bases. CDR1 is SGHRS, CDR2 YFSETQ, per germline. The CDR3 extends over 15 amino acids. The CDR3 is CASSQPLGGEETQYF. In DNA, the CDR3 is TGCGCCAGCAGTCAGCCACTGGGGGGAGAGGAGACCCAGTACTTC.